This T cell receptor (beta chain) appears in the sequencing data of a study of shared clonotypes between healthy human individuals. In the case of this clone: The sample holds other DNA sequences that translate to the same CDR3.

The protocol was immunoSEQ multiplex PCR, while the TCRdb copy is restricted to in-frame clones and leaves out a portion. Of 900,000 to 1,200,000 clones in the sample, around 82% were seen once. This CDR3 is built from 13 residues. CDR1 and CDR2 from the germline V gene are MDHEN and SYDVKM. Trimming left V 6 bases short and J 0 bases short, with 8 bases between. V and J are TRBV28 and TRBJ1-1; no firm D call. Sample: memory CD4+ T cells from PBMCs. The sample's subset: CD45RA-negative fraction. This TCR derives from a young man in good health. Some clones in this sample may be carry-over from other donors' samples. The CDR3 DNA reads as TGTGCCAGCAGGATTCGGATGAACACTGAAGCTTTCTTT. Encoded protein: CASRIRMNTEAFF.